The present TCR beta chain was sequenced within a study of blood T cell repertoires in COVID-19. In the study overall: Donors in the United States, Italy and Spain gave samples during acute or convalescent COVID-19. In each case, the material was cDNA or gDNA derived from T cells, B-cell-depleted T cells, or PBMCs.

V lost 6 bases and J 3 bases, leaving 11 bases between the germline ends. Germline V gene data show CDR1 as SEHNR and CDR2 as FQNEAQ (reference sequence). CDR3 length: 13 residues. Under the authors' procedure: Using reference gene primer amplification, nucleated cell counts were estimated. The data were produced by immunoSEQ multiplex PCR, yet TCRdb's version contains in-frame clones alone and is incomplete. V and J calls and clone size are as listed in that table; D and trimming were resolved from the DNA. The sample contains over 400,000 clones, approximately 85% of which appear only once. This clone showed up just a few times.

The rearrangement uses TRBV7-9 and TRBJ1-1; D remains ambiguous. Sample: peripheral blood. The origin of this receptor is a human donor in a cohort sampled during active COVID-19. CDR3 sequence (DNA): TGTGCCAGCAGATTGCAGCGCGACACTGAAGCTTTCTTT. It is translated as CASRLQRDTEAFF.